What follows are 23 T cell receptor beta chains derived from one specimen sequenced in a study of T cells in Graves' hyperthyroidism and ophthalmopathy. There were TCR beta CDR3 regions amplified from RNA transcripts. Researchers ran a first-round RT-PCR on the TCR CDR3 using the HTBI primer set. TCRdb processed the multiplex PCR reads anew with MiXCR; each CDR3 protein has one entry. This sample has 600,000 to 650,000 distinct CDR3 sequences, with around 20% found just once. Input material: blood. Every receptor here comes from a young man with Graves' ophthalmopathy.

This clonotype was observed at least ten times. The chain employs TRBV11-2 and TRBJ1-4, with D possibly TRBD1 on 6 matching bases. The CDR3 loop spans 15 amino acids. Trimming removed 4 bases from V and 8 bases from J, with 17 bases in between. The germline V gene encodes CDR1 SGHAT and CDR2 FQNNGV. Written as DNA, the CDR3 is TGTGCCAGCAGCTCAGGACAGTCGGGGGGCGAAAAACTGTTTTTT. Protein: CASSSGQSGGEKLFF.

Remarks on this clonotype: The junction does not match germline at one end; this may be a read error. The chain carries TRBV11-2 and TRBJ2-3; TRBD1 agrees at 9 bases. Per germline, CDR1 SGHAT and CDR2 FQNNGV. CDR3 length: 14 residues. The CDR3 DNA follows: TGCGCCAGCAGCGGGACAGGGTACACAGATACGCAGTATTTT. It is translated as CASSGTGYTDTQYF.

This clonotype has at least ten counts. The chain has TRBV7-9 and TRBJ1-4; D gene unclear. Germline V gene lookup returns CDR1 SEHNR and CDR2 FQNEAQ (reference sequence). This CDR3 contains 14 residues. Trimming removed 1 base from V and 5 bases from J, with 8 bases in between. CDR3 sequence: CASSLVGENEKLFF. The CDR3 DNA is TGTGCCAGCAGCTTAGTCGGGGAGAATGAAAAACTGTTTTTT. The full variable domain, with the rest looked up from reference TRBV7-9 and TRBJ1-4, is DTGVSQNPRHKITKRGQNVTFRCDPISEHNRLYWYRQTLGQGPEFLTYFQNEAQLEKSRLLSDRFSAERPKGSFSTLEIQRTEQGDSAMYLCASSLVGENEKLFFGSGTQLSVL.

This chain joins TRBV20-1 and TRBJ1-1, with 7 bases that match TRBD1. This CDR3 comprises 13 residues. Germline-derived CDR1 and CDR2 are DFQATT and SNEGSKA (reference sequence). V trimming: 8 bases; J trimming: 0 bases; junction bases outside the gene matches: 6. CDR3 coding DNA: TGCAGTCCGAGGGACAGAATGAACACTGAAGCTTTCTTT. This gives the protein CSPRDRMNTEAFF.

In this sample, this clonotype turned up many times. The chain joins TRBV30 to TRBJ1-1; D gene unclear. The CDR3 length is 13 residues. Trimming left V 4 bases short and J 1 base short, with 10 bases between. Germline V CDR1 and CDR2: GTSNPN, SVGIG (reference sequence). The CDR3 loop is CAWITQANTEAFF. The CDR3 DNA reads TGTGCCTGGATAACGCAGGCGAACACTGAAGCTTTCTTT.

This clonotype has a handful of counts. The chain recombines TRBV19 with TRBJ2-7; a possible D gene is TRBD1 (6 bases). Trimming left V 6 bases short and J 3 bases short, with 9 bases between. The CDR3 length is 12 residues. Looked up from germline, CDR1 is LNHDA and CDR2 is SQIVND (reference sequence). The CDR3 DNA sequence: TGTGCCAGTAGCAGGGGTAACTACGAGCAGTACTTC. Its protein is CASSRGNYEQYF.

This clonotype showed up many times. The J gene is TRBJ2-3, the V gene TRBV5-1, with TRBD2 matching over 12 bases. CDR1 is SGHRS and CDR2 is YFSETQ in the germline V gene. J lost 3 bases, V lost 6 bases, and 5 bases had no gene match. The CDR3 is 15 residues long. The CDR3 DNA follows: TGCGCCAGCACGCGACTAGCGGGAGCAACAGATACGCAGTATTTT. As protein: CASTRLAGATDTQYF.

This clonotype was recorded at least ten times. One end of the junction is discordant with germline, which a read error may explain. V usage is TRBV5-1 and J usage is TRBJ2-7; D not certain. CDR1 and CDR2 (germline): SGHRS, YFSETQ. This CDR3 contains 14 residues. The CDR3 here is CASSPGRVPYEQYF. CDR3 in DNA: TGTGCCAGCAGTCCCGGACGCGTTCCCTACGAGCAGTACTTC.

A few counts support this clonotype. The chain has TRBV2 and TRBJ2-7, with TRBD2 matching over 8 bases. Germline V lookup: CDR1 SNHLY, CDR2 FYNNEI. This CDR3 spans 14 amino acids. J was trimmed by 7 bases and V by 5 bases; bases with no gene match: 10. The CDR3: CASSLLRGGGEQYF. CDR3 nucleotide sequence: TGTGCCAGCAGTCTACTACGGGGGGGCGGGGAGCAGTACTTC.

This chain connects TRBV28 to TRBJ1-6; no definite D call. The germline V gene has CDR1 MDHEN and CDR2 SYDVKM. V lost 2 bases, J lost 2 bases, and 10 bases lay in between. This CDR3 has 16 residues. CDR3 in DNA: TGTGCCAGCAGTTTAAGGCAACGACCCTATAATTCACCCCTCCACTTT. This translates into CASSLRQRPYNSPLHF.

At least ten counts were recorded for this clonotype. CDR3 in DNA: TGCAGTGCTAGATGGGACAGGGGTTACGAGCAGTACTTC. Residues: CSARWDRGYEQYF. The V call is TRBV20-1, the J call TRBJ2-7; the match to TRBD1 covers 10 bases. The CDR3 is 13 amino acids. CDR1 is DFQATT, CDR2 SNEGSKA, per germline (reference sequence). V was pared by 2 bases and J by 4 bases, with 2 bases of the junction left unmatched.

The rearrangement uses TRBV29-1 and TRBJ2-7; the D gene is possibly TRBD1 (6 bases). The CDR3 is made up of 14 amino acids. V lost 6 bases and J 2 bases, leaving 17 bases between the germline ends. The germline gives CDR1 SQVTM, CDR2 ANQGSEA. Here the CDR3 reads CSVCPMDSTYEQYF. CDR3 bases: TGCAGCGTCTGTCCTATGGACAGTACCTACGAGCAGTACTTC.

The rearrangement uses TRBV18 and TRBJ1-4; possible D gene TRBD1, 5 bases. Trimming removed 4 bases from V and 4 bases from J, with 19 bases in between. The CDR3 consists of 17 residues. The V gene's germline CDR1 is KGHSH and CDR2 LQKENI. The CDR3 region has the DNA TGTGCCAGCTCACAACTTTGGACCGGGACGGGTAATGAAAAACTGTTTTTT. Translated, it gives CASSQLWTGTGNEKLFF.

This sequence joins TRBV5-5 and TRBJ1-1; D may be TRBD1 (5 bases). V was trimmed by 9 bases and J by 1 base, leaving 25 bases between them. CDR3 length: 17 amino acids. The V gene's germline CDR1 is SGHKS and CDR2 YYEKEE (reference sequence). CDR3 region: CAILIVGDLGSNTEAFF. CDR3 DNA sequence: TGTGCCATCCTCATAGTAGGGGATTTGGGGTCGAACACTGAAGCTTTCTTT.

The CDR3 protein is CSARPSDLYEQYF. CDR3 sequence (DNA): TGCAGTGCTAGACCTTCGGACCTCTACGAGCAGTACTTC. The genes are TRBV20-1 and TRBJ2-7; no clear D gene. From germline, CDR1 is DFQATT and CDR2 SNEGSKA (reference sequence). V was shortened by 2 bases and J by 3 bases, with 11 bases between the two germline ends. This CDR3 contains 13 residues.

This clonotype was detected many times. This chain uses TRBV12-3 or TRBV12-4 with TRBJ1-2; no firm D call. V lost 6 bases to trimming and J lost 7 bases, with 9 bases between them. CDR3 length equals 11 residues. For the CDR3, the DNA is TGTGCCAGCAGGTATCTGTCTGGCTACACCTTC. Encoded protein: CASRYLSGYTF.

The chain combines TRBV27 with TRBJ2-3; 7 positions match TRBD1. V lost 8 bases and J lost 5; bases outside the gene matches: 16. The CDR3 extends over 16 amino acids. CDR1 and CDR2 (germline): MNHEY, SMNVEV (reference sequence). CDR3 region: CASGGIPTGSGDTQYF. DNA of the CDR3: TGTGCCAGCGGGGGAATCCCGACAGGGTCGGGAGATACGCAGTATTTT.

Remarks on this clonotype: This likely comes from a read error, as the CDR3 has no conserved phenylalanine or tryptophan at its end. CDR3 region: CASSQEPSGVVGTDTQYL. The CDR3 nucleotides are TGCGCCAGCAGCCAAGAACCTAGCGGGGTCGTAGGCACAGATACGCAGTATCTT. V gene TRBV4-1 combines with J gene TRBJ2-3; the match to TRBD2 covers 9 bases. Losses at the gene ends were 0 bases for V and 1 base for J; bases not matched to a gene: 8. CDR1 is MGHRA, CDR2 YSYEKL, per germline. This CDR3 is built from 18 residues.

The CDR3 here is CASSYSKASGPTDEQFF. The DNA of the CDR3 is TGTGCCAGCAGTTACTCGAAGGCTAGCGGTCCTACGGATGAGCAGTTCTTC. The rearrangement links TRBV6-9 to TRBJ2-1, with 7 bases that match TRBD2. Losses at the gene ends were 3 bases for V and 8 bases for J; bases not matched to a gene: 16. CDR3 length: 17 amino acids. The germline CDR1 and CDR2 sequences are MNHGY and SVAAGI.

This clonotype was counted a few times. V usage is TRBV27 and J usage is TRBJ2-7; D uncertain. The CDR3 loop spans 17 amino acids. Germline V lookup: CDR1 MNHEY, CDR2 SMNVEV (reference sequence). Trimming pared 5 bases from V and 2 bases from J, leaving 22 bases between. CDR3 residues: CASSHMKVGRVTYEQYF. CDR3 nucleotide sequence: TGTGCCAGCAGTCACATGAAGGTTGGGCGCGTTACCTACGAGCAGTACTTC.

The rearrangement joins TRBV28 to TRBJ1-6; D gene unclear. The CDR3 has 14 amino acids. Between the trimmed V and J ends, which lost 2 bases and 8 bases, there was a span of 10 bases. Germline V gives CDR1 MDHEN, CDR2 SYDVKM. CDR3 residues: CASSLSYRYSPLHF. CDR3 DNA: TGTGCCAGCAGTTTAAGCTACAGATATTCACCCCTCCACTTT.

This clonotype was detected ten times or more. The chain couples TRBV2 to TRBJ2-1, with TRBD1 matching over 12 bases. J lost 9 bases, V lost 7 bases, and 10 bases had no gene match. Germline values: CDR1 SNHLY, CDR2 FYNNEI. The CDR3 has 15 residues. In DNA, the CDR3 is TGTGCCAGCACGGGGACAGGGGGCAAGCAGGGTGAGCAGTTCTTC. This sequence encodes CASTGTGGKQGEQFF.

This clonotype was observed many times. This chain connects TRBV30 to TRBJ2-1; 10 bases line up with TRBD2. The CDR3 is 16 amino acids. The trim removed 2 bases at V and 5 bases at J, leaving 9 bases unmatched. Germline CDR1 GTSNPN, CDR2 SVGIG (reference sequence). CDR3 amino acids: CAWSPKTSGPHNEQFF. CDR3 DNA sequence: TGTGCCTGGAGTCCAAAGACTAGCGGGCCTCACAATGAGCAGTTCTTC.